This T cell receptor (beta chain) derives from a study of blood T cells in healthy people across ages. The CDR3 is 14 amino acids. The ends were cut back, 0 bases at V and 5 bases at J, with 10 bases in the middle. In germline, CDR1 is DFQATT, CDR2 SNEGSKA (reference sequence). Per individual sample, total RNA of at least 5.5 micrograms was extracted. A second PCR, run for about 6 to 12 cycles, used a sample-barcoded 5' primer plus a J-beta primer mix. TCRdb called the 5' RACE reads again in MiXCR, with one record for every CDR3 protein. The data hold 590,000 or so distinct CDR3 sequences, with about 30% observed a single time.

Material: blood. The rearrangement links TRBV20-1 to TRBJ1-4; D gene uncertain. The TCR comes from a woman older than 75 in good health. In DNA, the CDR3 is TGCAGTGCTAGAGATGGAGGTCTAAATGAAAAACTGTTTTTT. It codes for CSARDGGLNEKLFF.